This T cell receptor (beta chain) stems from a study of early T cells in non-severe SARS-CoV-2 infection (dated by TCRdb to about 2021). Study-level background: Because TCR sequencing was done on bulk RNA from unsorted whole blood, the alpha and beta chains could not be paired. Overall study outcomes, separate from this receptor: VDJdb matching was skewed toward anti-spike CD8 responses, so virus-specific expansions were likely underestimated and private and CD4 specificities were missed.

Per the germline V gene, SGHAT is the CDR1 and FQNNGV is the CDR2. Relative to germline, V is 8 bases shorter and J is 3 bases shorter, with 13 bases between their ends. The CDR3 covers 13 residues, taking in both the cysteine and the phenylalanine. Of the read, only the CDR3 DNA is kept; its 39 bases are in frame from base 1. The library relied on 5' RACE. The sequencer listed for this sample is NextSeq 500. To correct for sequencing error and PCR bias, the TCR library protocol tagged individual cDNA molecules with unique molecular identifiers. TCR alpha and beta chains were both sequenced, and the abundances of alpha and beta sequences in each sample were closely correlated with each other. The authors processed their data as follows. Decombinator V4 was used to perform V gene, J gene and CDR3 annotation of TCR sequences. Expanded TCRs were defined as changing significantly between any two time points under a Poisson model with p below 0.0001. TCR abundances were normalised to the total number of TCRs sequenced in each sample and reported as counts per million. MAIT TCRs were defined by TRAV1-2 paired with TRAJ12, TRAJ20 or TRAJ33, and iNKT TCRs by TRAV10 paired with TRAJ18. VDJdb, accessed 1 November 2021, was searched for CMV, EBV and SARS-CoV-2 annotated TCRs, with TCRs annotated for multiple antigens excluded. TCRdb took the public reads, trimmed them with fastp at Q25, ran MiXCR for clone calling and kept in-frame beta chains. All rows with the same CDR3 protein become a single entry with the most common DNA and genes. The V and J calls and clone size are TCRdb's, not the authors'. The sample table holds approximately 98,000 distinct CDR3 sequences, of which 9.5% to 13% were seen once. Less than 3.5% of the sample is in the top ten clones.

A case-control design nested within a healthcare worker cohort in London, UK, was used, with weekly nasopharyngeal swab PCR tests and blood sampling performed. Healthcare workers were enrolled in the week of the UK lockdown, from 23 to 31 March 2020, and were followed every week for up to roughly 16 weeks. This clonotype was counted many times. Its antigen remains unidentified. Base qualities are not at hand, and no much larger clone is one base apart. The sequenced material came from whole blood. The sequence derives from an adult who was a healthcare worker with PCR-confirmed SARS-CoV-2 infection or an uninfected control (not recorded which). Recombination connected TRBV11-2 to TRBJ1-2, and the D gene may be TRBD1, 5 bases matching. In nucleotide form, the sequence is TGTGCCAGCCGCTCGGCGGGGGACTATGGCTACACCTTC. Protein translation: CASRSAGDYGYTF.